The next 30 T cell receptor beta chains were all read from a single sample in a study of blood T cell repertoires in COVID-19. Data came from immunoSEQ multiplex PCR; TCRdb stores just in-frame clones and leaves some out. Of roughly 100,000 clones in the sample, about 90% were seen once. Sample: peripheral blood. These receptors originate from a man aged 18 to 35 with acute or convalescent COVID-19.

The chain combines TRBV5-5 with TRBJ2-3, with D perhaps matching TRBD1 (6 bases). From germline, CDR1 is SGHKS and CDR2 YYEKEE (reference sequence). V gave up 2 bases and J gave up 4 bases, with 14 bases separating them. The length of the CDR3 is 15 residues. This CDR3 is CASSFQGYGADTQYF. DNA for the CDR3: TGTGCCAGCAGCTTCCAGGGGTATGGGGCAGATACGCAGTATTTT.

The chain has TRBV10-1 and TRBJ2-7, with 10 bases aligning to TRBD1. Trimming took 7 bases from V and 1 from J; bases not matched to a gene: 4. The CDR3 totals 14 residues. The germline gives CDR1 WNHNN, CDR2 SYGVQD (reference sequence). The DNA for the CDR3 is TGCGCCAGCATGGGGGACAGGGGTTCCTACGAGCAGTACTTC. Its translation: CASMGDRGSYEQYF.

V gene TRBV11-1 combines with J gene TRBJ2-5; D is uncertain. With 4 bases removed from V and 2 bases from J, the gap between germline ends came to 2 bases. CDR1 is SGHAT, CDR2 FQDESV, per germline (reference sequence). There are 11 residues in the CDR3. CDR3 residues: CASSSQETQYF. CDR3 DNA: TGTGCCAGCAGCTCTCAAGAGACCCAGTACTTC.

V is TRBV18 and J is TRBJ2-3, with 11 bases that match TRBD2. The germline V gene encodes CDR1 KGHSH and CDR2 LQKENI. This CDR3 contains 16 residues. J lost 0 bases, V lost 4 bases, and 3 bases had no gene match. The CDR3 sequence: CASSLLAGASTDTQYF. Written as DNA, the CDR3 is TGTGCCAGCTCACTACTAGCGGGAGCGAGCACAGATACGCAGTATTTT.

The chain links TRBV7-6 to TRBJ2-7; tentatively, D is TRBD2 (6 bases). CDR1 SGHVS and CDR2 FNYEAQ come from the germline V gene. The CDR3 is made up of 20 amino acids. Trimming left V 3 bases short and J 4 bases short, with 31 bases between. The CDR3 DNA reads as TGTGCCAGCAGCTTCGAACGGAGGGCCCACGCCTCTACCAGCCAATACGAGCAGTACTTC. Protein: CASSFERRAHASTSQYEQYF.

The rearrangement uses TRBV7-8 and TRBJ2-2; 8 nucleotides line up with TRBD2. Germline trimming cut 4 bases from V and 4 bases from J; bases unmatched to any gene: 20. CDR3 size: 20 residues. Germline CDR1 reads SGHVS; CDR2 reads FQNEAQ. This CDR3 is CASSSILTSDSDSGTGELFF. The CDR3 DNA follows: TGTGCCAGCAGCTCGATTTTGACTAGCGACAGTGATTCGGGCACCGGGGAGCTGTTTTTT.

This rearrangement joins TRBV3-1 (or the pseudogene TRBV3-2) to TRBJ1-5; no clear D gene. This CDR3 has 13 amino acids. Trimming left V 0 bases short and J 4 bases short, with 4 bases between. Germline lookup yields CDR1 LGHDT and CDR2 YNNKEL (reference sequence). In DNA form, the CDR3 reads TGTGCCAGCAGCCAAGATAGAAATCAGCCCCAGCATTTT. It codes for CASSQDRNQPQHF.

This chain connects TRBV2 to TRBJ2-1; 9 bases line up with TRBD2. The junction had 6 bases not matched to a gene; V was cut back by 1 base and J by 8 bases. The CDR3 has 15 amino acids. Germline CDR1 is SNHLY and CDR2 is FYNNEI. The CDR3 loop is CASSEGGRAVDEQFF. CDR3 coding DNA: TGTGCCAGCAGTGAAGGCGGGAGGGCCGTGGATGAGCAGTTCTTC. Drawing the rest from reference TRBV2 and TRBJ2-1, the complete variable domain is EPEVTQTPSHQVTQMGQEVILRCVPISNHLYFYWYRQILGQKVEFLVSFYNNEISEKSEIFDDQFSVERPDGSNFTLKIRSTKLEDSAMYFCASSEGGRAVDEQFFGPGTRLTVL.

The chain uses TRBV5-5 and TRBJ1-1, with unresolved D. V was clipped by 5 bases and J by 4 bases, with 12 bases between them. Germline CDR1 SGHKS, CDR2 YYEKEE (reference sequence). The CDR3 totals 13 residues. CDR3 coding DNA: TGTGCCAGCAGTTCGCTGGAGGGCACTGAAGCTTTCTTT. Its protein product is CASSSLEGTEAFF.

This clone ranks as large. The chain is built from TRBV12-3 or TRBV12-4 and TRBJ2-7; 8 bases line up with TRBD1. The length of the CDR3 is 11 residues. CDR3 sequence reads: CASTGGYEQYF. CDR3 DNA: TGTGCAAGTACAGGGGGCTACGAGCAGTACTTC.

The CDR3 reads CASSLDRVGVAFF. The DNA for the CDR3 is TGTGCCAGCAGCCTGGACAGGGTGGGTGTAGCTTTCTTT. The chain is built from TRBV7-2 and TRBJ1-1; 8 bases agree with TRBD1. The V segment lost 5 bases and the J segment 10 bases; nucleotides outside the gene matches: 9. This CDR3 comprises 13 residues. The germline gives CDR1 SGHTA, CDR2 FQGNSA.

This chain uses TRBV27 with TRBJ2-3; a weak D match, TRBD1 (6 bases). The CDR3 contains 16 residues. The germline V gene has CDR1 MNHEY and CDR2 SMNVEV (reference sequence). The V end lost 1 base, the J end lost 4 bases, and 15 bases lay between the germline ends. The CDR3 nucleotides are TGTGCCAGCAGTTTATTCGGGACACCGAGTCCAGATACGCAGTATTTT. Encoded protein: CASSLFGTPSPDTQYF.

The chain couples TRBV7-2 to TRBJ2-5, with 11 bases identical to TRBD1. Looked up from germline, CDR1 is SGHTA and CDR2 is FQGNSA. The ends lost 5 bases at V and 5 bases at J; junction bases unmatched: 10. The CDR3 sequence is 16 residues long. The CDR3 is CASSQARTGGRETQYF. The CDR3 DNA reads as TGTGCCAGCAGCCAAGCAAGGACAGGGGGCAGGGAGACCCAGTACTTC.

This clone was seen only a few times. The V gene is TRBV24-1, the J gene TRBJ2-1; possible D gene TRBD1, 6 bases. This CDR3 spans 15 amino acids. V was pared by 3 bases and J by 5 bases, with 13 bases between. Per the germline V gene, CDR1 is KGHDR and CDR2 is SFDVKD. In nucleotides, the CDR3 is TGTGCCACCAGTGATCCAGGCAGGGGTGACAATGAGCAGTTCTTC. It is translated as CATSDPGRGDNEQFF.

The chain uses TRBV6-1 and TRBJ2-3; TRBD2 aligns across 7 bases. Germline CDR1 and CDR2: MNHNS and SASEGT. J was trimmed by 9 bases and V by 1 base; bases with no gene match: 1. CDR3 length: 12 amino acids. The CDR3 DNA sequence: TGTGCCAGCAGTGAAGTACTAGCGACGCAGTATTTT. Translation: CASSEVLATQYF.

This clone was counted a few times. V gene TRBV27 combines with J gene TRBJ2-7; maybe TRBD1 (5 bases). This CDR3 region has 15 residues. Trimming took 4 bases from V and 2 from J, leaving 15 bases between them. Germline CDR1 is MNHEY and CDR2 is SMNVEV (reference sequence). DNA of the CDR3: TGTGCCAGCAGTTCCCTCCTGACAGATACCTACGAGCAGTACTTC. Translated: CASSSLLTDTYEQYF.

V gene TRBV4-1 combines with J gene TRBJ2-7; 15 nucleotides agree with TRBD2. V was pared by 4 bases and J by 0 bases, with 13 bases of the junction left unmatched. CDR1 and CDR2 from the germline V gene are MGHRA and YSYEKL. The CDR3 is 20 amino acids. The CDR3 loop reads CASSLPTGTSGRRSSYEQYF. As DNA, the CDR3 is TGCGCCAGCAGCCTTCCAACCGGGACTAGCGGGAGGAGGAGCTCCTACGAGCAGTACTTC.

This sequence joins TRBV7-9 and TRBJ2-2; perhaps TRBD2 as D (6 bases). The CDR3 extends over 14 amino acids. Germline CDR1 reads SEHNR; CDR2 reads FQNEAQ (reference sequence). Trimming removed 1 base at V and 3 bases at J, with 6 bases between. The CDR3 DNA reads as TGTGCCAGCAGCTTAGGGGGGGACACCGGGGAGCTGTTTTTT. It specifies CASSLGGDTGELFF. The variable domain in full, with the rest retrieved from reference TRBV7-9 and TRBJ2-2, is DTGVSQNPRHKITKRGQNVTFRCDPISEHNRLYWYRQTLGQGPEFLTYFQNEAQLEKSRLLSDRFSAERPKGSFSTLEIQRTEQGDSAMYLCASSLGGDTGELFFGEGSRLTVL.

The V and J genes are TRBV18 and TRBJ1-6; D possibly corresponds to TRBD1 (5 bases). The CDR3 extends over 14 amino acids. Trimming left V 3 bases short and J 5 bases short, with 8 bases between. The germline CDR1 and CDR2 sequences are KGHSH and LQKENI. The CDR3 DNA is TGTGCCAGCTCACCTGACAGAGATAATTCACCCCTCCACTTT. Residues: CASSPDRDNSPLHF.

The chain employs TRBV6-5 and TRBJ1-1; 10 positions agree with TRBD1. Germline loops: CDR1 MNHEY, CDR2 SVGAGI. V shed 6 bases and J 3 bases; nucleotides not matched to a gene: 4. The CDR3 totals 14 residues. DNA of the CDR3: TGTGCCAGCAGGGGACAGGGGTGGGACACTGAAGCTTTCTTT. Protein: CASRGQGWDTEAFF.

The chain is built from TRBV6-6 and TRBJ1-2; D unclear. The CDR3 runs 12 residues. Germline lookup yields CDR1 MNHNY and CDR2 SVGAGI (reference sequence). The V gene lost 2 bases and the J gene lost 4 bases, with 5 bases spanning the gap. The CDR3 DNA follows: TGTGCCAGCAGTTACGGCCTCTATGGCTACACCTTC. Amino acid sequence: CASSYGLYGYTF.

CDR3 in amino acids: CASSGQATNEKLFF. The CDR3 DNA reads TGTGCCAGCAGTGGACAGGCAACTAATGAAAAACTGTTTTTT. The chain is built from TRBV2 and TRBJ1-4, with a tentative D call TRBD1 (6 bases). V gave up 4 bases and J gave up 0 bases, with 6 bases separating them. Germline assignment: CDR1 SNHLY and CDR2 FYNNEI. The CDR3 spans 14 residues. The whole variable domain, remainder taken from reference TRBV2 and TRBJ1-4, is EPEVTQTPSHQVTQMGQEVILRCVPISNHLYFYWYRQILGQKVEFLVSFYNNEISEKSEIFDDQFSVERPDGSNFTLKIRSTKLEDSAMYFCASSGQATNEKLFFGSGTQLSVL.

The V call is TRBV4-1, the J call TRBJ2-2, with TRBD1 identical over 10 bases. The ends lost 3 bases at V and 6 bases at J; junction bases unmatched: 7. This CDR3 has 16 residues. The germline V gene has CDR1 MGHRA and CDR2 YSYEKL. The DNA for the CDR3 is TGCGCCAGCAGCCACGACAGGGGGCGAACGGCCGGGGAGCTGTTTTTT. It specifies CASSHDRGRTAGELFF.

The J gene is TRBJ1-6, the V gene TRBV7-2; D unclear. V lost 1 base and J 7 bases, leaving 11 bases between the germline ends. The CDR3 runs 15 residues. The V gene's germline CDR1 is SGHTA and CDR2 FQGNSA. For the CDR3, the DNA is TGTGCCAGCAGCTTAGTGACTAATACCAATTCACCCCTCCACTTT. Protein sequence: CASSLVTNTNSPLHF.

The V call is TRBV6-5, the J call TRBJ1-2, with D possibly being TRBD1 (6 bases). This CDR3 spans 13 amino acids. Germline V CDR1 and CDR2: MNHEY, SVGAGI. V lost 8 bases to trimming and J lost 2 bases, with 12 bases between them. Here the CDR3 reads CASADSANYGYTF. The CDR3 bases are TGTGCCAGCGCGGACAGCGCAAACTATGGCTACACCTTC.

The chain links TRBV4-1 to TRBJ2-6; no reliable D call. CDR1 and CDR2 from the germline V gene are MGHRA and YSYEKL. Trimming cost V 0 bases and J 0 bases, with 9 bases left between them. There are 17 residues in the CDR3. CDR3 protein: CASSQESAISGANVLTF. In nucleotides, the CDR3 is TGCGCCAGCAGCCAAGAGAGCGCAATCTCTGGGGCCAACGTCCTGACTTTC.

The chain joins TRBV25-1 to TRBJ1-6; 7 positions match TRBD1. Losses at the gene ends were 2 bases for V and 10 bases for J; bases not matched to a gene: 8. The germline V gene has CDR1 MGHDK and CDR2 SYGVNS. CDR3 length equals 15 residues. This CDR3 is CASSEEEGANSPLHF. The CDR3 DNA follows: TGTGCCAGCAGTGAAGAAGAGGGGGCGAACTCACCCCTCCACTTT.

The genes are TRBV7-2 and TRBJ1-1, with 7 bases that match TRBD1. Germline CDR1 SGHTA, CDR2 FQGNSA. J gave up 5 bases and V 5 bases, and 8 bases lay outside the gene matches. There are 14 residues in the CDR3. As DNA, the CDR3 is TGTGCCAGCAGCCAACGACAGGGAAGAACTGAAGCTTTCTTT. This codes for CASSQRQGRTEAFF.

The CDR3 DNA sequence: TGCGCCAGCAGCTTGGCCCAGGGGGCGTACCACTATGGCTACACCTTC. The encoded protein is CASSLAQGAYHYGYTF. The chain links TRBV5-1 to TRBJ1-2; TRBD1 matches 8 bases. V lost 0 bases and J lost 3; bases outside the gene matches: 7. The CDR3 covers 16 residues. Germline loops: CDR1 SGHRS, CDR2 YFSETQ. Full variable domain (remainder filled in from reference TRBV5-1 and TRBJ1-2): KAGVTQTPRYLIKTRGQQVTLSCSPISGHRSVSWYQQTPGQGLQFLFEYFSETQRNKGNFPGRFSGRQFSNSRSEMNVSTLELGDSALYLCASSLAQGAYHYGYTFGSGTRLTVV.

The rearrangement joins TRBV25-1 to TRBJ2-1, with D maybe TRBD2 (6 bases). There are 14 residues in the CDR3. Germline values: CDR1 MGHDK, CDR2 SYGVNS. Trimming left V 4 bases short and J 9 bases short, with 16 bases between. This CDR3 reads CASSGGLAIGEQFF. CDR3 bases: TGTGCCAGCAGTGGAGGGCTAGCGATCGGTGAGCAGTTCTTC.